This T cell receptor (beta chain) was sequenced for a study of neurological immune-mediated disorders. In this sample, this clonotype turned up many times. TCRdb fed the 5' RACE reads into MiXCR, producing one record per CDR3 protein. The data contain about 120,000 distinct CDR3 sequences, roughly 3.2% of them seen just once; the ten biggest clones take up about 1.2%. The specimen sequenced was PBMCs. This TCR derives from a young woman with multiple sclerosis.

CDR3 sequence reads: CSARGGWRADEQYF. In DNA, the CDR3 is TGCAGTGCTAGGGGGGGGTGGAGGGCCGACGAGCAGTACTTC. This rearrangement joins TRBV20-1 to TRBJ2-7; 7 nucleotides line up with TRBD2. The trim removed 3 bases at V and 5 bases at J, leaving 10 bases unmatched. CDR3 length: 14 residues. The V gene's germline CDR1 is DFQATT and CDR2 SNEGSKA (reference sequence).